The entry below describes one TCR beta chain. These data come from a study of T cell changes during pregnancy in multiple sclerosis. This CDR3 contains 13 residues. Some clones are missing from TCRdb's copy, which holds only in-frame ones; the method was immunoSEQ multiplex PCR. The data contain over 55,000 clones, around 94% of them singletons. The source of this sequence is a female donor in good health, enrolled as a control in a pregnancy study. Specimen: CD8+ T cells from peripheral blood mononuclear cells, collected in the third trimester of pregnancy. This chain links TRBV21-1 with TRBJ1-2; the table's D call, TRBD1, has no DNA check behind it. TRBV21-1 is a pseudogene segment. The CDR3 spells CASSKSVNYGYTF. Here the CDR3 DNA reads TGTGCCAGCAGCAAATCAGTTAACTATGGCTACACCTTC.